These 6 T cell receptor beta chains were sequenced from one sample in a study of shared T cell receptors in the human thymus. The protocol was immunoSEQ multiplex PCR, while the TCRdb copy is restricted to in-frame clones and leaves out a portion. The data contain some 760,000 clones, 80% to 90% of them singletons. These data also formed part of another study, on human thymus T cells.

Sequencing was done on a sample of thymocytes. These receptor sequences come from a girl less than two years old with a congenital heart defect.

The chain couples TRBV28 to TRBJ1-4; D is unclear. This CDR3 spans 14 amino acids. Trimming removed 2 bases at V and 9 bases at J, with 13 bases between. The germline V gene encodes CDR1 MDHEN and CDR2 SYDVKM. The CDR3 loop is CASSLGAGMKKLFF. The CDR3 DNA sequence: TGTGCCAGCAGTTTAGGCGCCGGGATGAAAAAACTGTTTTTT.

This clone came up a few times. This chain uses TRBV2 with TRBJ1-2, with 10 bases that match TRBD1. The CDR3 has 17 amino acids. Germline V gene lookup returns CDR1 SNHLY and CDR2 FYNNEI. Trimming cost V 6 bases and J 0 bases; bases outside gene matches: 10. In DNA form, the CDR3 reads TGTGCCAGCAGCGCCACGGGACAGGGGAAGGCTAACTATGGCTACACCTTC. Protein sequence: CASSATGQGKANYGYTF.

The rearrangement joins TRBV5-5 to TRBJ2-5, with D possibly matching TRBD2 (6 bases). The germline gives CDR1 SGHKS, CDR2 YYEKEE (reference sequence). CDR3 length: 15 amino acids. The V and J ends lost 5 bases and 4 bases respectively, with 18 bases between them. The CDR3 DNA is TGTGCCAGCAGGGGGGTGCGGGGTGAACGAGAGACCCAGTACTTC. It codes for CASRGVRGERETQYF.

V is TRBV6-5 and J is TRBJ1-2, with D tentatively TRBD1 (6 bases). In germline, CDR1 is MNHEY, CDR2 SVGAGI. Trimming took 7 bases from V and 0 from J, leaving 9 bases between them. This CDR3 is built from 13 residues. CDR3: CASKGQTNYGYTF. For the CDR3, the DNA is TGTGCCAGCAAAGGACAGACTAACTATGGCTACACCTTC.

J is TRBJ2-1 and V is TRBV5-1, with a tentative D call TRBD2 (5 bases). This CDR3 is 17 amino acids long. The germline V gene has CDR1 SGHRS and CDR2 YFSETQ. V gave up 3 bases and J gave up 2 bases, with 18 bases separating them. The CDR3 sequence: CASSCDGVGMAYNEQFF. In DNA form, the CDR3 reads TGCGCCAGCAGCTGTGACGGGGTGGGGATGGCCTACAATGAGCAGTTCTTC. The variable domain in full, with the rest retrieved from reference TRBV5-1 and TRBJ2-1, is KAGVTQTPRYLIKTRGQQVTLSCSPISGHRSVSWYQQTPGQGLQFLFEYFSETQRNKGNFPGRFSGRQFSNSRSEMNVSTLELGDSALYLCASSCDGVGMAYNEQFFGPGTRLTVL.

CDR3 DNA: TGTGCCAGCAGCCCCAGATGGTCCTCCTCCGACAGAACTAACTATGGCTACACCTTC. Its translation: CASSPRWSSSDRTNYGYTF. The gene calls are TRBV4-2 and TRBJ1-2, with D possibly being TRBD1 (5 bases). The CDR3 covers 19 residues. From germline, CDR1 is LGHNA and CDR2 YNFKEQ. The V end was cut by 4 bases, the J end by 0 bases, with 24 bases between.